The 17 T cell receptor beta chains given below trace back to one sample, sequenced in a study. MiXCR was run by TCRdb on the RT-PCR reads, yielding one entry per CDR3 protein. Of about 680,000 distinct CDR3 sequences listed, more than 13% were seen once; the top ten hold roughly 3.6%. The sample taken for sequencing was memory CD4+ T cells from blood. The source of these receptors is a female donor in good health, serving as a healthy control.

The rearrangement uses TRBV6-1 and TRBJ1-1; D is perhaps TRBD1 (5 bases). The CDR3 sequence is 16 residues long. V lost 0 bases and J lost 6, with 17 bases in between. The germline gives CDR1 MNHNS, CDR2 SASEGT. The CDR3 nucleotides read TGTGCCAGCAGTGAAGCACGGACGGGGCGATATTCTGAAGCTTTCTTT. Encoded protein: CASSEARTGRYSEAFF.

This chain links TRBV27 with TRBJ2-7; TRBD1 agrees at 9 bases. The ends lost 6 bases at V and 3 bases at J; junction bases unmatched: 12. The germline V gene encodes CDR1 MNHEY and CDR2 SMNVEV (reference sequence). The CDR3 has 16 residues. The CDR3 loop reads CASSPPRDRAYYEQYF. The CDR3 bases are TGTGCCAGCAGCCCTCCCCGGGACAGGGCTTACTACGAGCAGTACTTC.

Regarding this clonotype: A much larger clone lies a single base off, so this may be a read error. The rearrangement joins TRBV28 to TRBJ2-1; 8 positions agree with TRBD1. This CDR3 is 15 amino acids long. Germline CDR1 reads MDHEN; CDR2 reads SYDVKM. Unmatched junction bases numbered 6, after V lost 6 bases and J lost 2 bases. The CDR3 bases are TGTGCCAGCAGACGACAGGGGACCCCCTACAATGAGCAGTTCTTC. This gives the protein CASRRQGTPYNEQFF. The full variable domain, its missing parts supplied by reference TRBV28 and TRBJ2-1, is DVKVTQSSRYLVKRTGEKVFLECVQDMDHENMFWYRQDPGLGLRLIYFSYDVKMKEKGDIPEGYSVSREKKERFSLILESASTNQTSMYLCASRRQGTPYNEQFFGPGTRLTVL.

The chain uses TRBV28 and TRBJ2-6; D is unresolved. The CDR3 runs 12 residues. CDR1 is MDHEN and CDR2 is SYDVKM in the germline V gene. Trimming cost V 8 bases and J 0 bases, with 2 bases left between them. The CDR3 loop reads CASYSGANVLTF. CDR3 in DNA: TGTGCCAGCTACTCTGGGGCCAACGTCCTGACTTTC.

This clonotype was observed many times. The chain has TRBV6-5 and TRBJ1-2; 9 bases map to TRBD1. Trimming at V came to 2 bases and at J to 4 bases, leaving 5 bases not matched to a gene. This CDR3 has 15 amino acids. The germline V gene encodes CDR1 MNHEY and CDR2 SVGAGI. The CDR3 nucleotides read TGTGCCAGCAGTTACGACAGGGGGTCTACCTATGGCTACACCTTC. Translated, it gives CASSYDRGSTYGYTF.

This clonotype was recorded at least ten times. The CDR3 spells CSAGPRNSPLHF. The CDR3 DNA reads TGCAGTGCGGGGCCAAGGAATTCACCCCTCCACTTT. The chain joins TRBV20-1 to TRBJ1-6, with a weak D call TRBD1 (5 bases). CDR1 and CDR2 from the germline V gene are DFQATT and SNEGSKA (reference sequence). This CDR3 comprises 12 residues. V was cut by 6 bases and J by 7 bases, with 10 bases left in between.

This clonotype was seen a handful of times. This rearrangement joins TRBV4-3 to TRBJ1-2; 9 bases agree with TRBD1. This CDR3 comprises 15 residues. Germline assignment: CDR1 LGHNA and CDR2 YSLEER. Germline trimming cut 0 bases from V and 8 bases from J; bases unmatched to any gene: 7. This chain's CDR3 is CASSQDAGQGPGYTF. CDR3 coding DNA: TGCGCCAGCAGCCAAGATGCGGGACAGGGACCGGGCTACACCTTC.

This clonotype was seen a handful of times. This sequence joins TRBV7-2 and TRBJ2-4, with no clear D. The germline V and J ends were trimmed by 3 bases and 1 base, with 4 bases remaining between them. CDR3 length: 13 residues. Germline lookup yields CDR1 SGHTA and CDR2 FQGNSA. This CDR3 is CASSFDAKNIQYF. CDR3 nucleotide sequence: TGTGCCAGCAGCTTCGATGCCAAAAACATTCAGTACTTC.

This clonotype was seen only a few times. The chain uses TRBV20-1 and TRBJ2-3; possible D gene TRBD2, 5 bases. Trimming pared 3 bases from V and 2 bases from J, leaving 12 bases between. The germline V gene encodes CDR1 DFQATT and CDR2 SNEGSKA (reference sequence). The CDR3 runs 14 residues. In DNA form, the CDR3 reads TGCAGTGCTAGTGGGAGTATAACCACAGATACGCAGTATTTT. It yields the protein CSASGSITTDTQYF.

This clonotype came up a few times. The CDR3 DNA reads as TGTGCCAGCAGCCTTTGGGCTCCCGATGAGCAGTTCTTC. Translated: CASSLWAPDEQFF. The chain carries TRBV4-2 and TRBJ2-1, with D unclear. The V gene lost 4 bases and the J gene lost 8 bases, with 12 bases spanning the gap. The CDR3 has 13 amino acids. The germline CDR1 and CDR2 sequences are LGHNA and YNFKEQ.

This clonotype was seen many times. The chain is built from TRBV10-3 and TRBJ2-5; 7 bases line up with TRBD1. The CDR3 runs 13 residues. J lost 4 bases, V lost 4 bases, and 3 bases had no gene match. Germline lookup yields CDR1 ENHRY and CDR2 SYGVKD. The CDR3 loop reads CAISVQGTETQYF. The DNA for the CDR3 is TGTGCCATCAGTGTACAGGGGACAGAGACCCAGTACTTC.

This clonotype has a handful of counts. CDR3 sequence (DNA): TGCAGCGTCACCCCGGGGCCTGACACTGAAGCTTTCTTT. This sequence encodes CSVTPGPDTEAFF. The chain recombines TRBV20-1 with TRBJ1-1, with TRBD1 as a possible D gene (5 bases). In germline, CDR1 is DFQATT, CDR2 SNEGSKA (reference sequence). CDR3 length: 13 residues.

In this sample, this clonotype turned up a few times. The chain recombines TRBV20-1 with TRBJ2-7, with D maybe TRBD1 (5 bases). The CDR3 loop spans 15 amino acids. CDR1 is DFQATT and CDR2 is SNEGSKA in the germline V gene (reference sequence). Trimming left V 4 bases short and J 7 bases short, with 23 bases between. For the CDR3, the DNA is TGCAGTGCTATAATCACAGGTGACGGGCTAGGAGAGCAGTACTTC. Residues: CSAIITGDGLGEQYF.

The chain employs TRBV7-6 and TRBJ2-5; no definite D call. Germline loops: CDR1 SGHVS, CDR2 FNYEAQ. The CDR3 consists of 12 residues. V was trimmed by 4 bases and J by 5 bases, leaving 8 bases between them. The CDR3 region has the DNA TGTGCCAGCAGCTATCAGTTGGAGACCCAGTACTTC. Translated: CASSYQLETQYF. The entire variable domain, with the rest obtained from reference TRBV7-6 and TRBJ2-5, is as follows: GAGVSQSPRYKVTKRGQDVALRCDPISGHVSLYWYRQALGQGPEFLTYFNYEAQQDKSGLPNDRFSAERPEGSISTLTIQRTEQRDSAMYRCASSYQLETQYFGPGTRLLVL.

This clonotype was observed a handful of times. The chain is built from TRBV12-3 or TRBV12-4 and TRBJ2-1, with 7 nucleotides matching TRBD1. The V and J ends lost 4 bases and 11 bases, in that order; junction bases with no gene match: 11. This CDR3 is built from 14 residues. CDR3 nucleotide sequence: TGTGCCAGCAGTTGGGGACAGTTCGGTAATCAGCAGTTCTTC. Translating it yields CASSWGQFGNQQFF.

This clonotype was found a few times. The chain couples TRBV20-1 to TRBJ1-5; D is ambiguous. V was clipped by 6 bases and J by 1 base, with 7 bases between them. CDR1 is DFQATT, CDR2 SNEGSKA, per germline (reference sequence). The CDR3 runs to 12 residues. CDR3 sequence reads: CSATNSNQPQHF. CDR3 DNA: TGCAGTGCAACGAACAGCAATCAGCCCCAGCATTTT.

The genes are TRBV7-2 and TRBJ2-7; 12 positions match TRBD2. J gave up 5 bases and V 5 bases, and 10 bases lay outside the gene matches. Germline V lookup: CDR1 SGHTA, CDR2 FQGNSA. The CDR3 spans 16 residues. DNA for the CDR3: TGTGCCAGCAGCCTCACACTAGCGGGGGGAGGGGACGAGCAGTACTTC. Amino acid sequence: CASSLTLAGGGDEQYF.